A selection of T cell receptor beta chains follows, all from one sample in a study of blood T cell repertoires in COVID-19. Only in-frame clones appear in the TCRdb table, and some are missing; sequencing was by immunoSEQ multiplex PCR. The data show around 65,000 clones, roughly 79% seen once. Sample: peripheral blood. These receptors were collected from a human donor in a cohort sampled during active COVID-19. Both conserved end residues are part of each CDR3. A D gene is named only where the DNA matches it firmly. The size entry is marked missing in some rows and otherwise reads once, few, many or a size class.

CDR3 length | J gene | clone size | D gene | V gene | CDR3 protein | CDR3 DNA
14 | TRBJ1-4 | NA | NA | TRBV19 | CASRRRGTNEKLFF | TGTGCCAGTAGACGTCGCGGGACTAATGAAAAACTGTTTTTT
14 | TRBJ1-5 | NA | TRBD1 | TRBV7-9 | CASSSTGAGQPQHF | TGTGCCAGCAGCTCCACAGGGGCGGGTCAGCCCCAGCATTTT
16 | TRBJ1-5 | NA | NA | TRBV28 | CASTVPDRLSNQPQHF | TGTGCCAGCACCGTACCCGACAGGCTCAGCAATCAGCCCCAGCATTTT
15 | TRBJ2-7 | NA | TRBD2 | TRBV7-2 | CASSLMSGSRHEQYF | TGTGCCAGCAGCTTAATGAGCGGGAGTCGCCACGAGCAGTACTTC
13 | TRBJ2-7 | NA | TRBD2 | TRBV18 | CASSPASGGEQYF | TGTGCCAGCTCACCAGCAAGCGGGGGCGAGCAGTACTTC
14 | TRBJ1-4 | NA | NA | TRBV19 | CASSMLADNEKLFF | TGTGCCAGTAGTATGTTGGCAGATAATGAAAAACTGTTTTTT
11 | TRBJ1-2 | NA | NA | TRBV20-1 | CSARQGLGYTF | TGCAGTGCTAGACAGGGGTTAGGCTACACCTTC
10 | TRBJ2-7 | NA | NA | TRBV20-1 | CSALFYEQYF | TGCAGTGCCCTCTTCTACGAGCAGTACTTC
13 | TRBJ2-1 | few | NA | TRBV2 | CASNTIPSNEQFF | TGTGCCAGCAATACTATCCCCTCTAATGAGCAGTTCTTC
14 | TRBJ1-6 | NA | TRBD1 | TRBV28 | CASSLATGPSPLHF | TGTGCCAGCAGTCTTGCGACAGGGCCCTCCCCCCTCCACTTT
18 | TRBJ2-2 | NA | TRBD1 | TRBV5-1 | CASSLYAGQGARTGELFF | TGCGCCAGCAGCTTGTACGCTGGACAGGGGGCAAGGACCGGGGAGCTGTTTTTT
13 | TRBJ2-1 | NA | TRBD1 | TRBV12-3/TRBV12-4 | CASNDRGEYEQFF | TGTGCCAGCAACGACAGGGGGGAGTATGAGCAGTTCTTC
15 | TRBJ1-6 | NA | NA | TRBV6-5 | CASSYSYQAESPLHF | TGTGCCAGCAGTTACTCGTATCAGGCAGAGTCACCCCTCCACTTT
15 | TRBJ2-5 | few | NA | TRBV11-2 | CASSVGVWGLETQYF | TGTGCCAGCAGCGTAGGGGTTTGGGGGCTAGAGACCCAGTACTTC
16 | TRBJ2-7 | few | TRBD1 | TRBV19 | CASSSIRDRASYEQYF | TGTGCCAGTAGTAGCATCAGGGACAGGGCCTCCTACGAGCAGTACTTC
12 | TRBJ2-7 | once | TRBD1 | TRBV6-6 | CASSSTGFEQYF | TGTGCCAGCAGTTCGACAGGGTTCGAGCAGTACTTC
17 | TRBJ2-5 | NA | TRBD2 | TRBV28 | CASSLTSGRGTRATQYF | TGTGCCAGCAGTTTGACTAGCGGTAGGGGAACCCGCGCGACCCAGTACTTC
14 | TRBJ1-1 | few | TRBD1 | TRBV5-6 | CASSPGQGYTEAFF | TGTGCCAGCAGCCCAGGACAGGGGTACACTGAAGCTTTCTTT
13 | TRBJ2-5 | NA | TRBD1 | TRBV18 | CASSQGQGETQYF | TGTGCCAGCTCACAAGGACAGGGAGAGACCCAGTACTTC
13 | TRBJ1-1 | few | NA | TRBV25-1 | CASSGGGNTEAFF | TGTGCCAGCAGTGGGGGAGGAAACACTGAAGCTTTCTTT
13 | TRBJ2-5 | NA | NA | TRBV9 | CASSVAPFETQYF | TGTGCCAGCAGCGTAGCTCCGTTCGAGACCCAGTACTTC
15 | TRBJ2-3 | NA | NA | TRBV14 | CASSSRDFGTDTQYF | TGTGCCAGCAGCTCCCGGGACTTCGGCACAGATACGCAGTATTTT
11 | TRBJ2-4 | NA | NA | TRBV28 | CASSTKNIQYF | TGTGCCAGCAGTACAAAAAACATTCAGTACTTC
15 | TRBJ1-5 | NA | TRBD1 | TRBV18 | CASSPTGGRDQPQHF | TGTGCCAGCTCACCGACAGGGGGTCGGGATCAGCCCCAGCATTTT
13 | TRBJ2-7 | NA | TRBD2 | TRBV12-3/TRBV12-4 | CASSFGGVYEQYF | TGTGCCAGCAGTTTTGGGGGGGTATACGAGCAGTACTTC
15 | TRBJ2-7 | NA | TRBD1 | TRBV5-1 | CASSLETGSYYEQYF | TGCGCCAGCAGCTTGGAGACAGGGTCGTACTACGAGCAGTACTTC
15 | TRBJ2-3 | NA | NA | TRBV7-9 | CASSRGGAPPDTQYF | TGTGCCAGCAGCCGCGGAGGGGCCCCCCCAGATACGCAGTATTTT
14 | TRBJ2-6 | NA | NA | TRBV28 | CASSGSLGANVLIF | TGTGCCAGCAGCGGCAGCTTGGGGGCCAACGTCCTGATTTTC
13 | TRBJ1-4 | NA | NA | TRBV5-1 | CASNDRPGEKLFF | TGCGCCAGCAACGACAGACCGGGTGAAAAACTGTTTTTT
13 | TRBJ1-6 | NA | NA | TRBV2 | CASKGDYNSPLHF | TGTGCCAGCAAGGGAGACTATAATTCACCCCTCCACTTT
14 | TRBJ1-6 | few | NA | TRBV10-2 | CASSDRGGNSPLHF | TGCGCCAGCAGTGATCGAGGCGGTAATTCACCCCTCCACTTT
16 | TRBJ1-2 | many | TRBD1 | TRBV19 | CASSAPGQAPNYGYTF | TGTGCCAGTAGTGCGCCGGGACAGGCTCCTAACTATGGCTACACCTTC
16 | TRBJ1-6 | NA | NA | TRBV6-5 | CASSSGWTRSPSPLHF | TGTGCCAGCAGTTCCGGATGGACACGCTCCCCCTCACCCCTCCACTTT
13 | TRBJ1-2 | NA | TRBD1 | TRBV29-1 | CSVEVQGVGGYTF | TGCAGCGTTGAGGTTCAGGGGGTGGGTGGCTACACCTTC
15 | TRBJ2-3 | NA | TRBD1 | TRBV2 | CASSRDRQSTDTQYF | TGTGCCAGCAGCCGGGACAGGCAGTCAACAGATACGCAGTATTTT
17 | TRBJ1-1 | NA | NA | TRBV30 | CAWSSRMGGDGNTEAFF | TGTGCCTGGAGTAGCCGAATGGGGGGGGACGGCAACACTGAAGCTTTCTTT
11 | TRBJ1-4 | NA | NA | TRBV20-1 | CSASYREKLFF | TGCAGTGCTTCCTACCGGGAAAAACTGTTTTTT
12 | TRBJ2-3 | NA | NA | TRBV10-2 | CASSGLSDTQYF | TGCGCCAGCAGCGGACTTTCTGATACGCAGTATTTT
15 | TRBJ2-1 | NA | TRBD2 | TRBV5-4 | CASSPGTSDHNEQFF | TGTGCCAGCAGCCCCGGGACTAGCGACCACAATGAGCAGTTCTTC
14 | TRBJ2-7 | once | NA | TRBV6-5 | CASSYSGRAHEQYF | TGTGCCAGCAGTTACTCTGGCAGGGCCCACGAGCAGTACTTC
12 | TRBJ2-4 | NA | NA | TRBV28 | CASSLDSLIQYF | TGTGCCAGCAGTTTGGACAGTTTGATTCAGTACTTC
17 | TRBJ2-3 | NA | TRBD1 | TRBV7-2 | CASSLDSGTGVGDTQYF | TGTGCCAGCAGCTTAGACTCCGGGACAGGGGTTGGAGATACGCAGTATTTT
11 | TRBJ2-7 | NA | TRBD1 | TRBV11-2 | CALQGAYEQYF | TGTGCGCTCCAGGGGGCTTACGAGCAGTACTTC
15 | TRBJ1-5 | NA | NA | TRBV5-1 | CASSLMGRGNQPQHF | TGCGCCAGCAGCTTGATGGGGAGAGGGAATCAGCCCCAGCATTTT
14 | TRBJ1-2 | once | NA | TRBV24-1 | CATSDWGTTYGYTF | TGTGCCACCAGTGATTGGGGGACAACCTATGGCTACACCTTC
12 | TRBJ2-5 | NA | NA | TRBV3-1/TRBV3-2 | CASSQDEGHRYF | TGTGCCAGCAGCCAAGATGAGGGACATCGGTACTTC
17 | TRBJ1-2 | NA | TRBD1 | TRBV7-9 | CASSLAKEGRGSGGYTF | TGTGCCAGCAGCTTAGCGAAAGAGGGCAGGGGGTCTGGTGGCTACACCTTC